Each of the 26 T cell receptor beta chains below was sequenced from the same sample in a study of vaccination and CD4 T cells after COVID-19 (dated by TCRdb to 2022 to 2024). The library relied on PCR. Sequencing used an Illumina iSeq 100. DNA from cultured CD4+ T cells was subjected to TCR sequencing with the Oncomine TCR Beta short-read assay at the Johns Hopkins FTIC core. Using fastp at Q25 and MiXCR, TCRdb reprocessed the public reads and kept productive beta chains. Identical CDR3 protein sequences are pooled into one entry, listed with their most common genes and DNA. This sample lists about 18,000 distinct CDR3 sequences; 45% were detected once. The ten largest clones represent more than 15% of the sample. Their cognate antigens are unknown. Per the publication, the treatment or condition label means: approximately nine-day PBMC culture with coronavirus spike peptide pools or control peptides (ViraFEST assay).

This specimen consisted of CD4+ T cells from blood, cultured in vitro, obtained before SARS-CoV-2 vaccination. These receptor sequences come from a human donor who received a COVID-19 vaccine.

This clonotype was counted only a few times. The chain joins TRBV14 to TRBJ1-5, with 9 bases matching TRBD1. Germline CDR1 and CDR2: SGHDN and FVKESK. With V trimmed by 1 base and J by 6 bases, 10 bases remained unmatched. This CDR3 contains 17 residues. In DNA, the CDR3 is TGTGCCAGCAGCCAAGGCGCGGGACAGGGAATTGGTCAGCCCCAGCATTTT. It yields the protein CASSQGAGQGIGQPQHF.

In this sample, this clonotype turned up once. The chain recombines TRBV12-5 with TRBJ1-2; maybe TRBD1 (6 bases). The V gene lost 2 bases and the J gene lost 7 bases, with 14 bases spanning the gap. The germline gives CDR1 LGHNT, CDR2 FRNRAP. The CDR3 is made up of 14 amino acids. As DNA, the CDR3 is TGTGCTAGTGGTTTGTCAACAGGGTTCGCTGGCTACACCTTC. As protein: CASGLSTGFAGYTF.

The rearrangement joins TRBV20-1 to TRBJ2-7, with 10 bases that match TRBD1. Germline CDR1 is DFQATT and CDR2 is SNEGSKA (reference sequence). J gave up 2 bases and V 5 bases, and 3 bases lay outside the gene matches. The CDR3 totals 13 residues. In nucleotides, the CDR3 is TGCAGTGCTGCGGGACAGGGGACCTACGAGCAGTACTTC. Translated: CSAAGQGTYEQYF.

In its sample, this clonotype was seen a few times. The chain is built from TRBV21-1 and TRBJ1-5; the table's D call, TRBD1, has no DNA check behind it. TRBV21-1 is a recognized pseudogene. This CDR3 contains 13 residues. This CDR3 is CARPGQGRQPQHF. The CDR3 DNA sequence: TGTGCCCGACCGGGACAGGGGCGTCAGCCCCAGCATTTT.

This clonotype was seen more than once but under ten times. Here the CDR3 reads CASSLVVSYEQYF. In DNA, the CDR3 is TGCGCCAGCAGCTTGGTTGTGTCCTACGAGCAGTACTTC. The V and J genes are TRBV5-1 and TRBJ2-7; D gene unclear. Germline CDR1 SGHRS, CDR2 YFSETQ. V gave up 0 bases and J gave up 1 base, with 5 bases separating them. There are 13 residues in the CDR3.

This clonotype was observed once. The junction differs from germline at one of its ends, possibly a read error. CDR3 nucleotide sequence: TGTACCAGCAGTTTAGGGCTAGCGGGGGGGCATCGGGAGACCCAGTACTTC. Protein sequence: CTSSLGLAGGHRETQYF. The chain recombines TRBV27 with TRBJ2-5; 12 bases are shared with TRBD2. This CDR3 region has 17 residues. Per the germline V gene, CDR1 is MNHEY and CDR2 is SMNVEV (reference sequence).

The rearrangement links TRBV10-3 to TRBJ2-5, with TRBD2 identical over 11 bases. Germline CDR1 is ENHRY and CDR2 is SYGVKD. The CDR3 consists of 18 residues. V was pared by 0 bases and J by 5 bases, with 11 bases of the junction left unmatched. The CDR3 here is CAISESLPLAGGHETQYF. As DNA, the CDR3 is TGTGCCATCAGTGAGTCCCTTCCGCTAGCGGGGGGACATGAGACCCAGTACTTC.

This clonotype was recorded a few times. The CDR3 bases are TGTGCCAGCAGCCTCCGCCCCTTGAACACTGAAGCTTTCTTT. Amino acid sequence: CASSLRPLNTEAFF. The rearrangement uses TRBV5-8 and TRBJ1-1, with no clear D. Trimming cost V 4 bases and J 0 bases, with 10 bases left between them. CDR3 size: 14 residues. Germline CDR1 SGHTS, CDR2 YDEGEE.

This clonotype turned up a few times. The chain joins TRBV11-2 to TRBJ2-1; 9 bases map to TRBD2. The CDR3 sequence is 14 residues long. The J segment lost 3 bases and the V segment lost 5 bases, leaving 2 bases of the junction unmatched. Germline assignment: CDR1 SGHAT and CDR2 FQNNGV. The chain's CDR3 is CASSLAGYYNEQFF. CDR3 DNA sequence: TGTGCCAGCAGCCTAGCGGGATACTACAATGAGCAGTTCTTC.

The chain employs TRBV27 and TRBJ1-1, with a tentative D call TRBD1 (5 bases). Germline CDR1 reads MNHEY; CDR2 reads SMNVEV (reference sequence). The CDR3 is 13 amino acids. V lost 1 base to trimming and J lost 4 bases, with 7 bases between them. CDR3 in amino acids: CASSLYGGTEAFF. The CDR3 bases are TGTGCCAGCAGTTTATATGGGGGCACTGAAGCTTTCTTT.

The chain couples TRBV6-5 to TRBJ2-3, with TRBD2 matching over 8 bases. The germline V gene encodes CDR1 MNHEY and CDR2 SVGAGI. The CDR3 covers 17 residues. The V segment lost 0 bases and the J segment 4 bases; nucleotides outside the gene matches: 9. CDR3 region: CASSYSIISGISDTQYF. For the CDR3, the DNA is TGTGCCAGCAGTTACTCGATAATTAGCGGGATATCAGATACGCAGTATTTT.

This clonotype has more than one count but fewer than ten. This chain joins TRBV20-1 and TRBJ2-3; no reliable D call. Trimming left V 6 bases short and J 2 bases short, with 18 bases between. This CDR3 spans 15 amino acids. Germline V gene lookup returns CDR1 DFQATT and CDR2 SNEGSKA (reference sequence). The CDR3 loop reads CSADGEAPNTDTQYF. The CDR3 coding sequence is TGCAGTGCGGACGGTGAAGCCCCTAACACAGATACGCAGTATTTT.

This clonotype came up a few times. The chain combines TRBV4-2 with TRBJ1-5; D possibly corresponds to TRBD1 (5 bases). V lost 1 base to trimming and J lost 5 bases, with 18 bases between them. This CDR3 has 17 residues. Germline CDR1 and CDR2: LGHNA and YNFKEQ. This chain's CDR3 is CASSQGGGRQGDQPQHF. CDR3 coding DNA: TGTGCCAGCAGCCAAGGTGGGGGACGTCAAGGGGATCAGCCCCAGCATTTT.

The chain has TRBV15 and TRBJ1-5; TRBD1 is a possible D gene (6 bases). This CDR3 is built from 15 residues. The V gene lost 0 bases and the J gene lost 4 bases, with 10 bases spanning the gap. Germline loops: CDR1 LNHNV, CDR2 YYDKDF (reference sequence). CDR3 sequence reads: CATSREGTGNQPQHF. The CDR3 coding sequence is TGTGCCACCAGCAGAGAGGGCACAGGGAATCAGCCCCAGCATTTT.

The V and J genes are TRBV24-1 and TRBJ1-3; the D gene is possibly TRBD1 (5 bases). Trimming took 7 bases from V and 2 from J, leaving 20 bases between them. The germline V gene has CDR1 KGHDR and CDR2 SFDVKD. The CDR3 sequence is 17 residues long. The CDR3 loop is CATRGRAPEGPGNTIYF. The CDR3, as DNA: TGTGCCACCAGGGGTCGGGCCCCGGAGGGACCTGGAAACACCATATATTTT.

V gene TRBV19 combines with J gene TRBJ2-2, with 8 bases lining up with TRBD1. Looked up from germline, CDR1 is LNHDA and CDR2 is SQIVND (reference sequence). The CDR3 is made up of 15 amino acids. With V trimmed by 4 bases and J by 5 bases, 6 bases remained unmatched. CDR3 sequence: CASSTTGTGTGELFF. The CDR3 nucleotides are TGTGCCAGTAGTACAACCGGGACAGGAACCGGGGAGCTGTTTTTT.

This clonotype appeared a few times. The chain uses TRBV5-1 and TRBJ1-2; 10 bases line up with TRBD1. The germline gives CDR1 SGHRS, CDR2 YFSETQ. Germline trimming cut 4 bases from V and 1 base from J; bases unmatched to any gene: 7. The CDR3 extends over 16 amino acids. The CDR3 DNA follows: TGCGCCAGCAGCCTATCTGGGACAGGGGTTAACTATGGCTACACCTTC. The encoded protein is CASSLSGTGVNYGYTF.

This clonotype ranks as medium-sized. The rearrangement joins TRBV10-3 to TRBJ2-7, with 10 bases identical to TRBD1. This CDR3 region has 15 residues. In germline, CDR1 is ENHRY, CDR2 SYGVKD. V lost 1 base to trimming and J lost 3 bases; unmatched junction nucleotides: 3. The CDR3 nucleotides are TGTGCCATCAGTGAGTACGGGACAGGGGACTACGAGCAGTACTTC. As protein: CAISEYGTGDYEQYF.

This chain connects TRBV6-1 to TRBJ1-1; perhaps TRBD1 as D (5 bases). The CDR3 has 12 amino acids. Germline V gene lookup returns CDR1 MNHNS and CDR2 SASEGT. V lost 6 bases and J 5 bases, leaving 10 bases between the germline ends. This CDR3 is CASRGGGTEAFF. Written as DNA, the CDR3 is TGTGCCAGCAGGGGGGGTGGAACTGAAGCTTTCTTT.

V is TRBV19 and J is TRBJ2-4; 8 positions match TRBD1. The germline V gene has CDR1 LNHDA and CDR2 SQIVND (reference sequence). With 5 bases clipped from V and 7 bases from J, the junction kept 4 bases outside the gene matches. This CDR3 contains 13 residues. The CDR3 region has the DNA TGTGCCAGTAGTTCCGACAGGGGCAACATTCAGTACTTC. Its translation: CASSSDRGNIQYF.

This sequence joins TRBV19 and TRBJ2-7; 7 bases are a match to TRBD2. This CDR3 has 16 residues. CDR1 is LNHDA, CDR2 SQIVND, per germline (reference sequence). V shed 5 bases, J shed 5 bases, and the junction held 15 bases outside the gene matches. The CDR3 region is CASSAPVGGLSDEQYF. In DNA form, the CDR3 reads TGTGCCAGTAGTGCCCCTGTGGGGGGACTATCCGACGAGCAGTACTTC.

The J gene is TRBJ1-4, the V gene TRBV7-2; D not certain. The germline CDR1 and CDR2 sequences are SGHTA and FQGNSA. V was cut by 0 bases and J by 4 bases, with 9 bases left in between. This CDR3 spans 15 amino acids. CDR3 amino acids: CASSLAAVVNEKLFF. The DNA of the CDR3 is TGTGCCAGCAGCTTAGCGGCAGTTGTTAATGAAAAACTGTTTTTT.

The chain joins TRBV5-5 to TRBJ1-2; no definite D call. CDR1 SGHKS and CDR2 YYEKEE come from the germline V gene (reference sequence). V shed 0 bases and J shed 7 bases, with 10 bases lying between them. The CDR3 has 13 amino acids. DNA of the CDR3: TGTGCCAGCAGCTTGGAGTCCGGCACTGGCTACACCTTC. It specifies CASSLESGTGYTF.

DNA for the CDR3: TGTGCCAGCAGTAGATTCGACAGGGTAGCAGGGCAGTACTTC. This gives the protein CASSRFDRVAGQYF. The chain links TRBV12-3 or TRBV12-4 to TRBJ2-7; 7 nucleotides agree with TRBD1. CDR3 length: 14 residues. V gave up 5 bases and J gave up 9 bases; unmatched junction bases: 13.

The chain has TRBV6-1 and TRBJ1-3, with D hard to call. With 4 bases removed from V and 2 bases from J, the gap between germline ends came to 9 bases. In germline, CDR1 is MNHNS, CDR2 SASEGT. The CDR3 contains 14 residues. The CDR3 DNA sequence: TGTGCCAGCAGTGGTCAGAGGGCTGGAAACACCATATATTTT. Protein: CASSGQRAGNTIYF.

The rearrangement uses TRBV10-1 and TRBJ1-1; tentatively, D is TRBD1 (5 bases). Trimming shortened V by 0 bases and J by 0 bases, and 8 bases separated the two germline ends. CDR1 is WNHNN and CDR2 is SYGVQD in the germline V gene (reference sequence). CDR3 length: 15 amino acids. CDR3 sequence: CASSESAGMNTEAFF. The DNA for the CDR3 is TGCGCCAGCAGTGAGTCGGCAGGGATGAACACTGAAGCTTTCTTT.